The clone carrying this T cell receptor (beta chain) was observed many times. Antigen specificity is unknown. The data belong to a study of CD8 T cells in ankylosing spondylitis. TCRdb reprocessed the 5' RACE reads with MiXCR, giving one entry per CDR3 protein. Of 500,000 to 550,000 distinct CDR3 sequences listed, 12% are singletons. The V gene's germline CDR1 is DFQATT and CDR2 SNEGSKA (reference sequence). V was pared by 1 base and J by 6 bases, with 15 bases between. The CDR3 is made up of 15 amino acids. Notes on the study in general: About 8 highly homologous variants made up a TCR beta motif, and this motif appeared characteristic of ankylosing spondylitis blood.

V and J are TRBV20-1 and TRBJ2-2; D gene uncertain. The origin of this receptor is a male donor with ankylosing spondylitis. The sequencing input was blood, either unsorted or a sorted T cell fraction (not recorded which). CDR3 residues: CSARVPEEPAGELFF. CDR3 nucleotides: TGCAGTGCTAGAGTCCCCGAGGAGCCGGCCGGGGAGCTGTTTTTT.